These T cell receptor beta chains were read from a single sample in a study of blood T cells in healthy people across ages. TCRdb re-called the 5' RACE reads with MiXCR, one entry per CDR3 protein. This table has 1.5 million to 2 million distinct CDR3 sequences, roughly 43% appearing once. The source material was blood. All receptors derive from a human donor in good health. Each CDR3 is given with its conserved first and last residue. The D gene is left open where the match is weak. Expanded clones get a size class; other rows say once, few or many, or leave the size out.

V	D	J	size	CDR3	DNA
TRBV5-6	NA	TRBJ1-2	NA	CASSLERDGNYGYTF	TGTGCCAGCAGCTTGGAGAGGGACGGGAACTATGGCTACACCTTC
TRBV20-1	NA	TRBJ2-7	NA	CSAPNPTRISYEQYF	TGCAGTGCCCCGAATCCCACCAGAATCTCCTACGAGCAGTACTTC
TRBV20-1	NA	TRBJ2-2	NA	CSATSQGMGTGELFF	TGCAGTGCTACCTCACAGGGCATGGGGACCGGGGAGCTGTTTTTT
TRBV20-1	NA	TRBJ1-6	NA	CSASPTSSYNSPLHF	TGCAGTGCTAGTCCCACAAGCTCCTATAATTCACCCCTCCACTTT
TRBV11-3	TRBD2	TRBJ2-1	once	CASSGTGSGLAGDSSSNEQFF	TGTGCCAGCAGCGGCACAGGATCGGGGCTAGCGGGAGATAGCTCCTCCAATGAGCAGTTCTTC
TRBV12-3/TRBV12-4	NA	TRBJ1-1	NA	CASSLQHYRNTEAFF	TGTGCCAGCAGTTTACAGCACTATAGGAACACTGAAGCTTTCTTT
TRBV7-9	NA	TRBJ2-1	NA	CATPGLRSYNEQFF	TGTGCCACTCCGGGACTCCGCTCCTACAATGAGCAGTTCTTC
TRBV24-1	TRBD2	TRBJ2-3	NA	CATGNTGGTPSTDTQYF	TGTGCCACGGGTAACACGGGGGGGACCCCTAGCACAGATACGCAGTATTTT
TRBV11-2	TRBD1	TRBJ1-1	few	CASSTGTAAEAFF	TGTGCCAGCAGCACCGGGACAGCCGCTGAAGCTTTCTTT
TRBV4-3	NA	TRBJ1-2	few	CASSQAARGTYGYTF	TGCGCCAGCAGCCAAGCGGCCAGGGGAACTTATGGCTACACCTTC
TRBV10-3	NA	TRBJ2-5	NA	CAISESVKGGLTGETQYF	TGTGCCATCAGTGAGTCCGTTAAAGGAGGACTCACCGGGGAGACCCAGTACTTC
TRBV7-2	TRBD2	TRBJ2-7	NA	CASSPRTSGFVREQYF	TGTGCCAGCAGCCCCCGGACTAGCGGGTTTGTTCGCGAGCAGTACTTC
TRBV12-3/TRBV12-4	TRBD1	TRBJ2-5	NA	CASSFRQGRGTQYF	TGTGCCAGCAGTTTCCGACAGGGTAGAGGGACCCAGTACTTC
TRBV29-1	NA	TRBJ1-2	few	CSVGRRENDGYTF	TGCAGCGTTGGGCGCAGGGAGAACGATGGCTACACCTTC